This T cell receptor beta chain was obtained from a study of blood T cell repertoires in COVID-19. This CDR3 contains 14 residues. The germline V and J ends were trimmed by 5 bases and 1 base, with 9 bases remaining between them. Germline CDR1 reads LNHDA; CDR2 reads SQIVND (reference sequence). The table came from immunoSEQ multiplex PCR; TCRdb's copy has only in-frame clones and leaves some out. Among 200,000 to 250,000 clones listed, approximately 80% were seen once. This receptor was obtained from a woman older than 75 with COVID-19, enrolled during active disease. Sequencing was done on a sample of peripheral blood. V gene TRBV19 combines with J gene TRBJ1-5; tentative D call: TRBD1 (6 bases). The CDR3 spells CASSWTDSNQPQHF. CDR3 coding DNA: TGTGCCAGTAGTTGGACAGACAGCAATCAGCCCCAGCATTTT. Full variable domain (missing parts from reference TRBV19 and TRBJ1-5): DGGITQSPKYLFRKEGQNVTLSCEQNLNHDAMYWYRQDPGQGLRLIYYSQIVNDFQKGDIAEGYSVSREKKESFPLTVTSAQKNPTAFYLCASSWTDSNQPQHFGDGTRLSIL.